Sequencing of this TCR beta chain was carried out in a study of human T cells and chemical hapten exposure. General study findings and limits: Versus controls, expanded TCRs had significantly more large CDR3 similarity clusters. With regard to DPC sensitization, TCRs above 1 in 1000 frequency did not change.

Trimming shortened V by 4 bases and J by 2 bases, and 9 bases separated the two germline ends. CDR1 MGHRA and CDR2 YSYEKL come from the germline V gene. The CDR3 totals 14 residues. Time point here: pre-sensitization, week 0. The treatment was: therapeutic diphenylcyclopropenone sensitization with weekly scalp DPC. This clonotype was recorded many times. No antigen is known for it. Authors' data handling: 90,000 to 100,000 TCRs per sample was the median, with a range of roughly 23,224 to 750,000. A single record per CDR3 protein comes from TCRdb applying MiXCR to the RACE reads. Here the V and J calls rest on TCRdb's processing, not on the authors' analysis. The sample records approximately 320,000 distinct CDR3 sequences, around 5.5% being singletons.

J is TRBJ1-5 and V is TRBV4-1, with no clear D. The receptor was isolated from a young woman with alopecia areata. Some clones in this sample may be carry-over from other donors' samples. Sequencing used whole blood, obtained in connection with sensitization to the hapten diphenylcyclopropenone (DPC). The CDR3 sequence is CASSLFPGNQPQHF. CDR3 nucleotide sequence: TGCGCCAGCAGCCTTTTCCCCGGCAATCAGCCCCAGCATTTT.